The 11 T cell receptor beta chains below were found in one sample sequenced in a study of CD8 T cells in ankylosing spondylitis. Each CDR3 protein is one row after TCRdb ran MiXCR on the 5' RACE reads. The table shows 200,000 or so distinct CDR3 sequences, with 10% to 15% occurring only once. Sequenced input: blood, either unsorted or a sorted T cell fraction (not recorded which). The source is a female donor with ankylosing spondylitis or in good health (not recorded which).

This clonotype was seen more than once but under ten times. The chain joins TRBV7-9 to TRBJ2-1; 8 positions match TRBD1. The J segment lost 8 bases and the V segment lost 7 bases, leaving 7 bases of the junction unmatched. Germline CDR1 is SEHNR and CDR2 is FQNEAQ (reference sequence). The CDR3 covers 13 residues. In nucleotides, the CDR3 is TGTGCCAGCACCCTGACAGGGGATTATGAGCAGTTCTTC. Translated, it gives CASTLTGDYEQFF.

V usage is TRBV6-2 or TRBV6-3 and J usage is TRBJ2-5; TRBD2 matches at 9 bases. V lost 2 bases, J lost 4 bases, and 5 bases stayed unmatched. The CDR3 totals 15 residues. Germline loops: CDR1 MNHEY, CDR2 SVGEGT. The CDR3 reads CASSYLAGWVETQYF. CDR3 in DNA: TGTGCCAGCAGTTACCTAGCGGGGTGGGTAGAGACCCAGTACTTC.

This chain links TRBV11-3 with TRBJ2-7; D is unresolved. The CDR3 has 12 residues. Trimming shortened V by 1 base and J by 5 bases, and 6 bases separated the two germline ends. Germline-derived CDR1 and CDR2 are SGHNT and YENEEA. Here the CDR3 DNA reads TGTGCCAGCAGCTTAGGCTTTGACGAGCAGTACTTC. Translated, it gives CASSLGFDEQYF.

This clonotype was recorded many times. The genes are TRBV4-3 and TRBJ1-6; no clear D gene. Germline assignment: CDR1 LGHNA and CDR2 YSLEER. The CDR3 has 12 residues. Trimming removed 4 bases from V and 7 bases from J, with 5 bases in between. CDR3 sequence reads: CASSLINSPLHF. For the CDR3, the DNA is TGCGCCAGCAGCCTCATAAATTCACCCCTCCACTTT.

This clonotype was seen many times. The genes are TRBV9 and TRBJ2-3, with D perhaps TRBD2 (6 bases). CDR1 and CDR2 from the germline V gene are SGDLS and YYNGEE. Between the trimmed V and J ends, which lost 4 bases and 6 bases, there was a span of 18 bases. CDR3 size: 15 residues. CDR3 sequence (DNA): TGTGCCAGCAGCCCAAGTACGGGACTTGACGATACGCAGTATTTT. It is translated as CASSPSTGLDDTQYF.

In this sample, this clonotype turned up many times. V is TRBV20-1 and J is TRBJ1-5, with 8 bases fitting TRBD1. This CDR3 region has 15 residues. With V trimmed by 2 bases and J by 7 bases, 10 bases remained unmatched. CDR1 is DFQATT and CDR2 is SNEGSKA in the germline V gene (reference sequence). This CDR3 is CSARRTGSTVQPQHF. The CDR3 DNA is TGCAGTGCTAGACGGACAGGGAGTACTGTACAGCCCCAGCATTTT.

This clonotype was observed at least ten times. The rearrangement joins TRBV5-1 to TRBJ2-1; D is ambiguous. The CDR3 has 14 residues. The germline V gene has CDR1 SGHRS and CDR2 YFSETQ. V was pared by 1 base and J by 8 bases, with 13 bases between. The CDR3 reads CASSLSQFIDEQFF. The CDR3 DNA sequence: TGCGCCAGCAGCTTGAGCCAGTTTATAGATGAGCAGTTCTTC.

In its sample, this clonotype was seen many times. The chain has TRBV14 and TRBJ2-1; TRBD2 matches at 7 bases. CDR3 size: 12 residues. The ends lost 3 bases at V and 12 bases at J; junction bases unmatched: 5. CDR1 is SGHDN and CDR2 is FVKESK in the germline V gene. DNA of the CDR3: TGTGCCAGCAGCCAGGGAGGGATTGGGCAGTTCTTC. Protein sequence: CASSQGGIGQFF.

This clonotype was observed a few times. The gene calls are TRBV14 and TRBJ2-7, with TRBD2 identical over 13 bases. The CDR3 runs to 14 residues. The V gene end was trimmed by 4 bases and the J gene end by 6 bases; junction bases not matched to a gene: 3. CDR1 SGHDN and CDR2 FVKESK come from the germline V gene. CDR3 region: CASSPRLAGGEQYF. The CDR3, as DNA: TGTGCCAGCAGCCCAAGACTAGCGGGAGGCGAGCAGTACTTC.

This clonotype was counted between two and nine times. V usage is TRBV12-3 or TRBV12-4 and J usage is TRBJ2-7, with D uncertain. The CDR3 runs to 11 residues. V was pared by 6 bases and J by 7 bases, with 10 bases between. CDR3 DNA: TGTGCCAGCAGCTTGAGGTGGGAGCAGTACTTC. This gives the protein CASSLRWEQYF.

Concerning this clonotype itself: A much larger clone sits a single nucleotide away, making a read error possible. V usage is TRBV20-1 and J usage is TRBJ1-2; weak D call: TRBD1 (6 bases). V was cut by 5 bases and J by 4 bases, with 23 bases left in between. The CDR3 has 16 amino acids. Germline loops: CDR1 DFQATT, CDR2 SNEGSKA (reference sequence). In DNA, the CDR3 is TGCAGTGCTGGCCCTAATCGGGCACAGGGCGTCTATGGCTACACCTTC. Protein product: CSAGPNRAQGVYGYTF.